This T cell receptor (beta chain) stems from a study of T-cell memory formation after mild COVID-19. Looking at the study overall: Among the donors, TCR clusters were largely specific to each donor.

As for this clonotype: Antigen specificity is unknown.

Study-wide results and limits: Shrinking CD4+ clones were chiefly CM and EM; CD8+ ones were chiefly EMRA.

Trimming left V 0 bases short and J 3 bases short, with 7 bases between. This CDR3 is 13 amino acids long. Per the germline V gene, CDR1 is SGDLS and CDR2 is YYNGEE. From 5'RACE with constant-segment primers came TCR alpha and TCR beta cDNA libraries that carried sample barcodes and UMIs. Using its own MiXCR run on the 5' RACE reads, TCRdb lists one record per CDR3 protein. The sample has roughly 380,000 distinct CDR3 sequences; around 28% are singletons. This sequence joins TRBV9 and TRBJ2-7; D ambiguous. The origin of this receptor is an adult woman who had mild COVID-19 (a few samples of this study predate the infection). Cell type and time point are not known. Sequenced sample: PBMCs or a T cell subset sorted from them (not recorded which). CDR3: CASSVAADYEQYF. CDR3 bases: TGTGCCAGCAGCGTAGCGGCCGACTACGAGCAGTACTTC.